This T cell receptor beta chain is drawn from a study of tissue T cells after allogeneic stem cell transplantation. Study-wide findings and caveats: Only a limited share of tissue TCRs appeared in blood or spleen. Within patients, tissue anatomy strongly shaped TCR repertoire composition. Across patients, clones rarely overlapped, yet motif clusters were shared tissue-specifically.

Note on this clone: Its antigen is still unknown. The gene names given are mouse names. The read is 1 residue too short to cover the CDR3 end, so that end is filled in from the germline J gene.

The ends lost 4 bases at V and 3 bases at J; junction bases unmatched: 3. Germline V gene data show CDR1 as SNHLY and CDR2 as FYNGKV (reference sequence). This CDR3 has 14 residues. Time point reported: mouse harvest day 7 after allogeneic transplant. Tail vein injection delivered 10^7 T-cell-depleted bone marrow cells and 10^6 splenic CD5+ T cells. Mice had MHC-mismatched B6 into BALB/c GVHD, sampled day 7 or 14. The protocol was immunoSEQ multiplex PCR, while the TCRdb copy is restricted to in-frame clones and leaves out a portion. The table records around 6,700 clones, about 45% of them present only once.

This receptor was obtained from a female BALB/c mouse given C57BL/6 T cells with graft-versus-host disease after an allogeneic hematopoietic cell transplant. Source material: gut tissue. This chain joins TRBV3 and TRBJ2-5, with 8 bases matching TRBD2. CDR3 DNA, as far as it was read: TGTGCCAGCAGCTGGGGGGGGCGTCAAGACACCCAGTAC. It is translated as CASSWGGRQDTQY. The CDR3 in its entirety is CASSWGGRQDTQYF.